One and the same sample provided the 21 T cell receptor beta chains below, sequenced in a study of shared clonotypes between healthy human individuals (TCRdb year 2020). Library construction relied on the immunoSEQ multiplex PCR assay. TCRdb holds this immuneACCESS table with in-frame rearrangements only. Some clones are missing; in checked studies, unresolved V genes explain under half, and the rest has no known cause. The sample includes more than 2 million clones, with 85% to 95% observed a single time. 0.13% of the sample is taken by the ten largest. Sequenced sample: naive CD4+ T cells sorted from blood. According to the study, the label for this sample's cell subset or site signals: CD45RA+ positively selected. These receptors were taken from a man aged 18-30 years in good health.

V gene TRBV25-1 combines with J gene TRBJ2-5; either TRBD1 or TRBD2 may fit D (5 bases each). The germline V and J ends were trimmed by 1 base and 2 bases, with 8 bases remaining between them. Looked up from germline, CDR1 is MGHDK and CDR2 is SYGVNS. This CDR3 spans 14 amino acids. CDR3 sequence (DNA): TGTGCCAGCAGTGAATCGGGACCACAAGAGACCCAGTACTTC. Translating gives CASSESGPQETQYF.

This clone showed up just once. The chain uses TRBV19 and TRBJ1-1; D gene unclear. Germline CDR1 LNHDA, CDR2 SQIVND (reference sequence). Trimming pared 1 base from V and 1 base from J, leaving 7 bases between. This CDR3 is built from 14 residues. CDR3 in amino acids: CASSIANGNTEAFF. For the CDR3, the DNA is TGTGCCAGTAGTATAGCAAACGGGAACACTGAAGCTTTCTTT. The complete variable domain, with remaining parts taken from reference TRBV19 and TRBJ1-1, reads DGGITQSPKYLFRKEGQNVTLSCEQNLNHDAMYWYRQDPGQGLRLIYYSQIVNDFQKGDIAEGYSVSREKKESFPLTVTSAQKNPTAFYLCASSIANGNTEAFFGQGTRLTVV.

The chain couples TRBV14 to TRBJ1-6, with 9 bases that match TRBD1. CDR3 size: 17 residues. J lost 7 bases, V lost 5 bases, and 12 bases had no gene match. From germline, CDR1 is SGHDN and CDR2 FVKESK. CDR3 DNA: TGTGCCAGCAGCTACTTCCTGGGACAGGGCGAAAATTCACCCCTCCACTTT. Translating gives CASSYFLGQGENSPLHF.

J is TRBJ2-2 and V is TRBV5-1; no firm D call. With 1 base removed from V and 0 bases from J, the gap between germline ends came to 4 bases. Per germline, CDR1 SGHRS and CDR2 YFSETQ. This CDR3 region has 14 residues. CDR3 residues: CASSLISNTGELFF. The CDR3 region has the DNA TGCGCCAGCAGCTTGATTTCGAACACCGGGGAGCTGTTTTTT.

The chain employs TRBV6-1 and TRBJ2-2; D possibly corresponds to TRBD1 (5 bases). From germline, CDR1 is MNHNS and CDR2 SASEGT. The CDR3 is made up of 16 amino acids. V was clipped by 2 bases and J by 5 bases, with 15 bases between them. CDR3 coding DNA: TGTGCCAGCAGTGAAATCGGGCAGGGTAAAACCGGGGAGCTGTTTTTT. Amino acids: CASSEIGQGKTGELFF.

The chain combines TRBV29-1 with TRBJ1-5; D uncertain. V lost 7 bases and J lost 4, with 11 bases in between. The length of the CDR3 is 12 residues. Germline CDR1 reads SQVTM; CDR2 reads ANQGSEA. The CDR3 coding sequence is TGCAGCGCCCGGACGGGAAATCAGCCCCAGCATTTT. Protein product: CSARTGNQPQHF. Full variable domain (remainder filled in from reference TRBV29-1 and TRBJ1-5): SAVISQKPSRDICQRGTSLTIQCQVDSQVTMMFWYRQQPGQSLTLIATANQGSEATYESGFVIDKFPISRPNLTFSTLTVSNMSPEDSSIYLCSARTGNQPQHFGDGTRLSIL.

This chain uses TRBV5-1 with TRBJ2-7; possibly TRBD1 for D (8 bases). The CDR3 sequence is 14 residues long. Trimming shortened V by 4 bases and J by 6 bases, and 17 bases separated the two germline ends. CDR1 is SGHRS and CDR2 is YFSETQ in the germline V gene. The CDR3, as DNA: TGCGCCAGCAGCAGCGGGACAGGAACTGGCGAGCAGTACTTC. Amino acids: CASSSGTGTGEQYF.

This chain joins TRBV30 and TRBJ1-6, with D perhaps matching TRBD1 (5 bases). The germline V gene has CDR1 GTSNPN and CDR2 SVGIG (reference sequence). The V gene lost 3 bases and the J gene lost 6 bases, with 12 bases spanning the gap. The CDR3 is 14 amino acids. This chain's CDR3 is CAWSSGTFNSPLHF. In nucleotides, the CDR3 is TGTGCCTGGAGCTCCGGGACCTTTAATTCACCCCTCCACTTT.

V gene TRBV30 combines with J gene TRBJ2-3; D remains ambiguous. In germline, CDR1 is GTSNPN, CDR2 SVGIG (reference sequence). The germline V and J ends were trimmed by 4 bases and 0 bases, with 8 bases remaining between them. There are 13 residues in the CDR3. The CDR3 loop reads CAWNIQSTDTQYF. DNA for the CDR3: TGTGCCTGGAATATACAGAGCACAGATACGCAGTATTTT. The full variable domain, its missing parts supplied by reference TRBV30 and TRBJ2-3, is SQTIHQWPATLVQPVGSPLSLECTVEGTSNPNLYWYRQAAGRGLQLLFYSVGIGQISSEVPQNLSASRPQDRQFILSSKKLLLSDSGFYLCAWNIQSTDTQYFGPGTRLTVL.

This clone has a count of ten or more. The V gene is TRBV4-3, the J gene TRBJ2-3; 13 bases agree with TRBD2. The V segment lost 2 bases and the J segment 8 bases; nucleotides outside the gene matches: 7. This CDR3 is 16 amino acids long. Germline assignment: CDR1 LGHNA and CDR2 YSLEER. In DNA, the CDR3 is TGCGCCAGCAGCCAATTACTAGCGGGGGGGCCTGGTACGCAGTATTTT. The encoded protein is CASSQLLAGGPGTQYF.

The chain recombines TRBV11-2 with TRBJ2-1, with TRBD1 as a possible D gene (5 bases). V was pared by 3 bases and J by 1 base, with 13 bases between. The CDR3 is made up of 16 amino acids. The germline gives CDR1 SGHAT, CDR2 FQNNGV. As DNA, the CDR3 is TGTGCCAGCAGCTTCAACAGGATGGTTTCCTACAATGAGCAGTTCTTC. Protein product: CASSFNRMVSYNEQFF.

V and J are TRBV28 and TRBJ2-7; D remains unclear. The CDR3 has 14 residues. V lost 3 bases and J 4 bases, leaving 13 bases between the germline ends. The germline gives CDR1 MDHEN, CDR2 SYDVKM. The CDR3 here is CASSFGLTIYEQYF. In DNA, the CDR3 is TGTGCCAGCAGTTTCGGGTTAACCATTTACGAGCAGTACTTC.

The chain carries TRBV28 and TRBJ2-2; tentatively, D is TRBD1 (6 bases). CDR1 and CDR2 (germline): MDHEN, SYDVKM. The CDR3 contains 12 residues. V was clipped by 1 base and J by 14 bases, with 11 bases between them. The CDR3 spells CASSLSVGTLFF. The CDR3 nucleotides read TGTGCCAGCAGTTTATCCGTTGGGACACTGTTTTTT.

V is TRBV4-1 and J is TRBJ2-1, with 8 nucleotides matching TRBD2. The CDR3 spans 17 residues. The germline V gene encodes CDR1 MGHRA and CDR2 YSYEKL. The V gene end was trimmed by 1 base and the J gene end by 4 bases; junction bases not matched to a gene: 9. The CDR3 bases are TGCGCCAGCAGCCAAGGTGCGACGGGGGGGCCTTACAATGAGCAGTTCTTC. This translates into CASSQGATGGPYNEQFF.

This clone showed up just once. This chain uses TRBV6-5 with TRBJ2-3; D perhaps matches TRBD2 (7 bases). Trimming left V 6 bases short and J 7 bases short, with 17 bases between. CDR3 length equals 14 residues. The V gene's germline CDR1 is MNHEY and CDR2 SVGAGI. As DNA, the CDR3 is TGTGCCAGCAGGGAAGGGGGGAGGGGGAATACGCAGTATTTT. Translating gives CASREGGRGNTQYF.

This clone was seen just once. Other DNA sequences in this specimen translate into the identical CDR3. The rearrangement links TRBV18 to TRBJ1-2, with TRBD1 matching over 8 bases. This CDR3 has 14 residues. The V gene's germline CDR1 is KGHSH and CDR2 LQKENI. J lost 3 bases, V lost 3 bases, and 3 bases had no gene match. CDR3 sequence (DNA): TGTGCCAGCTCACCCCCAGGGGGCGACTATGGCTACACCTTC. Translation: CASSPPGGDYGYTF.

A remark on this clone: Within the sample, other DNA sequences also encode this same CDR3. The gene calls are TRBV7-9 and TRBJ1-4; 8 nucleotides align to TRBD1. CDR3 length: 14 amino acids. Germline values: CDR1 SEHNR, CDR2 FQNEAQ (reference sequence). Trimming took 1 base from V and 5 from J; bases not matched to a gene: 0. The chain's CDR3 is CASSLGTGNEKLFF. In nucleotides, the CDR3 is TGTGCCAGCAGCTTAGGGACAGGGAATGAAAAACTGTTTTTT.

The chain carries TRBV4-1 and TRBJ1-3; 7 bases are shared with TRBD1. Germline-derived CDR1 and CDR2 are MGHRA and YSYEKL. There are 15 residues in the CDR3. V shed 4 bases, J shed 4 bases, and the junction held 7 bases outside the gene matches. CDR3 amino acids: CASSLPDRVGNTIYF. The CDR3 DNA sequence: TGCGCCAGCAGCCTCCCTGACAGGGTAGGAAACACCATATATTTT.

The CDR3 protein is CASGASIYNEQFF. The CDR3 DNA reads TGTGCCAGTGGGGCTTCAATTTACAATGAGCAGTTCTTC. This sequence joins TRBV30 and TRBJ2-1, with D perhaps matching TRBD1 (5 bases). V was pared by 8 bases and J by 4 bases, with 15 bases between. This CDR3 contains 13 residues. Germline loops: CDR1 GTSNPN, CDR2 SVGIG (reference sequence).

V is TRBV5-6 and J is TRBJ1-2, with D unclear. The V end was cut by 10 bases, the J end by 3 bases, with 22 bases between. The CDR3 runs to 15 residues. CDR1 and CDR2 (germline): SGHDT, YYEEEE. This CDR3 reads CASTRRQSLYYGYTF. CDR3 nucleotide sequence: TGTGCCTCCACCCGTCGGCAGTCCCTCTACTATGGCTACACCTTC.

J is TRBJ1-2 and V is TRBV10-3; D is uncertain. CDR1 and CDR2 from the germline V gene are ENHRY and SYGVKD. The CDR3 spans 17 residues. V was clipped by 0 bases and J by 0 bases, with 14 bases between them. CDR3 loop: CAISESPTGATNYGYTF. CDR3 in DNA: TGTGCCATCAGTGAGTCCCCCACGGGAGCCACTAACTATGGCTACACCTTC.